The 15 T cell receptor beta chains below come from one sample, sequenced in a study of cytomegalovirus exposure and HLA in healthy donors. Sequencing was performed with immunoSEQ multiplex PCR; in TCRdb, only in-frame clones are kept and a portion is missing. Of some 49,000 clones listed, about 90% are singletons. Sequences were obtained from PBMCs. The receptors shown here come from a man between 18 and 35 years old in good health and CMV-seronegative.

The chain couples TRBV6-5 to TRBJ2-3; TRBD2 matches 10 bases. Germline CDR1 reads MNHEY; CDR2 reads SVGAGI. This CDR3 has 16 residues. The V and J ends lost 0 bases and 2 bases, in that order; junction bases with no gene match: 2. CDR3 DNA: TGTGCCAGCAGTTACTCAGGGACTAGCGACACAGATACGCAGTATTTT. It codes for CASSYSGTSDTDTQYF.

The CDR3: CASKLGSSGANVLTF. In DNA, the CDR3 is TGTGCCAGCAAATTGGGCAGCTCTGGGGCCAACGTCCTGACTTTC. The chain links TRBV6-5 to TRBJ2-6; D remains unclear. Germline CDR1 reads MNHEY; CDR2 reads SVGAGI. The ends were cut back, 7 bases at V and 0 bases at J, with 10 bases in the middle. The CDR3 totals 15 residues.

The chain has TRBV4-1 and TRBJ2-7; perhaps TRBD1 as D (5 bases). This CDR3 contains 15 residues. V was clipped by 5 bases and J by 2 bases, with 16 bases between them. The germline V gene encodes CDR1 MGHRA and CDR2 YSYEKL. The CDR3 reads CASSSTTDHPYEQYF. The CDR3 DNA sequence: TGCGCCAGCAGCTCCACGACAGACCATCCCTACGAGCAGTACTTC.

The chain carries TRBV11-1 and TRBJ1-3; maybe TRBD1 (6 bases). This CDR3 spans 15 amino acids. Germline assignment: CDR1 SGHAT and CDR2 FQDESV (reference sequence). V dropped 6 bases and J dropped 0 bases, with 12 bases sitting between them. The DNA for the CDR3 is TGTGCCAGCAGATTAACGGGACACTCTGGAAACACCATATATTTT. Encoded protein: CASRLTGHSGNTIYF.

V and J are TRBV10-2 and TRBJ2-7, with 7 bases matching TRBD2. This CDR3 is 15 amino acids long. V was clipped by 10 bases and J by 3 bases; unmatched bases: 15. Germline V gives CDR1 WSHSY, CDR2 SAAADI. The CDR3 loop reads CATTVGPGGVYEQYF. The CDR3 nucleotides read TGCGCCACCACAGTCGGACCGGGAGGAGTCTACGAGCAGTACTTC.

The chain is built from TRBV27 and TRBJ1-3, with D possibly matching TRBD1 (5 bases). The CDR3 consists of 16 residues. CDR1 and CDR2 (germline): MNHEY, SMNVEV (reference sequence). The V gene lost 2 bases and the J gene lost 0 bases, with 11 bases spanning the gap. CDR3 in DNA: TGTGCCAGCAGTTTAAATCAGGGCCTCTCTGGAAACACCATATATTTT. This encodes CASSLNQGLSGNTIYF.

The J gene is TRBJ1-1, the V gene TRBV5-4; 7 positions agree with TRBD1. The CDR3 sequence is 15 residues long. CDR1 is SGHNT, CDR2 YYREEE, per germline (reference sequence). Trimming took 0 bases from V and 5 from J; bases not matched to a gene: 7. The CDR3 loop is CASSLAKTGWTEAFF. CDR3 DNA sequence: TGTGCCAGCAGCTTGGCCAAGACAGGGTGGACTGAAGCTTTCTTT.

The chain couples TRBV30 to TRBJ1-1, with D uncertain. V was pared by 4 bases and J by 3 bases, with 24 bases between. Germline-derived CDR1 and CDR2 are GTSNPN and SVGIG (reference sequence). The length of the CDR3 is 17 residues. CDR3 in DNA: TGTGCCTGGACAACTCGGCTCACCACTAGCTACTACACTGAAGCTTTCTTT. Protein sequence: CAWTTRLTTSYYTEAFF.

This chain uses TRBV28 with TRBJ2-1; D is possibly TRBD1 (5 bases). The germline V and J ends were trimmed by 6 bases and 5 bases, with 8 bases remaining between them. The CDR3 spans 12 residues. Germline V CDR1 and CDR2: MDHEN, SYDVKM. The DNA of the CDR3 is TGTGCCAGCAGCTTGACAGACAATGAGCAGTTCTTC. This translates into CASSLTDNEQFF.

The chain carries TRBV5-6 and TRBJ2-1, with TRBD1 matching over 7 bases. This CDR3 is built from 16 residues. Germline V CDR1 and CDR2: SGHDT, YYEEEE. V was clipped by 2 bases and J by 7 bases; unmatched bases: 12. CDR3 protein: CASSFDRDAVVNEQFF. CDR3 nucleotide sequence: TGTGCCAGCAGCTTCGACAGGGACGCCGTCGTGAATGAGCAGTTCTTC.

This CDR3 is CSGGGGRGDEQFF. Here the CDR3 DNA reads TGCAGCGGTGGGGGGGGCCGGGGCGATGAGCAGTTCTTC. The chain recombines TRBV29-1 with TRBJ2-1; TRBD2 is a possible D gene (7 bases). V dropped 7 bases and J dropped 8 bases, with 18 bases sitting between them. The CDR3 has 13 amino acids. The germline CDR1 and CDR2 sequences are SQVTM and ANQGSEA.

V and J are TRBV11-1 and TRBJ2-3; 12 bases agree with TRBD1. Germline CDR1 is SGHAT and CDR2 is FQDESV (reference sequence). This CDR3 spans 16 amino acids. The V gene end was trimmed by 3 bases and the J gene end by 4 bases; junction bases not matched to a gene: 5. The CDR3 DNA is TGTGCCAGCAGCTTCCTCGGGACAGGGGGCCCAGATACGCAGTATTTT. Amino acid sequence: CASSFLGTGGPDTQYF.

CDR3 DNA sequence: TGTGCCAGCACTCACGAGACAGGGGTGACCTACAATGAGCAGTTCTTC. Its protein product is CASTHETGVTYNEQFF. V is TRBV7-9 and J is TRBJ2-1; 8 nucleotides line up with TRBD1. This CDR3 is built from 16 residues. Germline V CDR1 and CDR2: SEHNR, FQNEAQ (reference sequence). V gave up 7 bases and J gave up 2 bases; unmatched junction bases: 10.

The CDR3 sequence is CAIREAGKGHEQYF. The CDR3 DNA reads as TGTGCCATCAGGGAAGCAGGGAAAGGGCACGAGCAGTACTTC. The chain couples TRBV10-3 to TRBJ2-7; possibly TRBD1 for D (5 bases). The CDR3 covers 14 residues. CDR1 and CDR2 from the germline V gene are ENHRY and SYGVKD. Between the trimmed V and J ends, which lost 6 bases and 5 bases, there was a span of 17 bases.

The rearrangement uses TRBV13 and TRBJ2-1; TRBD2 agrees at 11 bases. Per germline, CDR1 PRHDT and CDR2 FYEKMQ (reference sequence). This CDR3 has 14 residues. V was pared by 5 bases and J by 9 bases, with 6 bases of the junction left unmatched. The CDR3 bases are TGTGCCAGCAGCCGGGGACTAGCGGAGCTTGAGCAGTTCTTC. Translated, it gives CASSRGLAELEQFF.